This T cell receptor beta chain was captured in a study of cytomegalovirus exposure and HLA in healthy donors. General study results and limits: Across all donors, roughly uniform sequencing depth was an assumption of the presence/absence analyses. Both high specificity and high sensitivity reportedly marked the classifier's diagnosis of cytomegalovirus status. In an earlier analysis, productive rearrangement rates for most beta V segments clustered near 87% or 30%.

A note on this clone: Its matching antigen is unknown.

Losses at the gene ends were 4 bases for V and 0 bases for J; bases not matched to a gene: 4. Germline assignment: CDR1 SGHDT and CDR2 YYEEEE. This CDR3 is built from 16 residues. The PCR had 60 Vbeta and 13 Jbeta primers. Measured with immunoSEQ multiplex PCR; TCRdb has only the in-frame clones, and not every one. The table records tens of thousands of clones, roughly 77% of them present only once. Sample: PBMCs. The genes are TRBV5-6 and TRBJ1-4; TRBD1 matches at 9 bases. This receptor was identified in a man aged 25 to 40 in good health and CMV-seronegative. The CDR3 region has the DNA TGTGCCAGCAGCAGGGGACAGGGCGCAACTAATGAAAAACTGTTTTTT. Its protein product is CASSRGQGATNEKLFF.